These 10 T cell receptor beta chains came from one sample sequenced in a study of T cell changes during pregnancy in multiple sclerosis. Using immunoSEQ multiplex PCR, the repertoire was profiled, and TCRdb retains in-frame clones only, with some absent. The top ten clones hold about 0.93% of a sample with about 60,000 clones, almost 95% of them seen once. Sequenced material: peripheral blood, taken in the first trimester of pregnancy. These TCRs come from a female donor with multiple sclerosis, enrolled in a pregnancy study.

The chain combines TRBV9 with TRBJ2-1, with D perhaps matching TRBD2 (6 bases). Germline V gene lookup returns CDR1 SGDLS and CDR2 YYNGEE. The CDR3 totals 14 residues. V lost 0 bases and J lost 9, with 13 bases in between. Here the CDR3 DNA reads TGTGCCAGCAGCGTAGAGCCGGCGGGGATTGAGCAGTTCTTC. This translates into CASSVEPAGIEQFF.

The V and J genes are TRBV5-4 and TRBJ1-2; TRBD1 matches at 10 bases. The CDR3 is 17 residues long. J gave up 0 bases and V 3 bases, and 8 bases lay outside the gene matches. From germline, CDR1 is SGHNT and CDR2 YYREEE (reference sequence). The CDR3 sequence: CASSSGQGRVTNYGYTF. CDR3 in DNA: TGTGCCAGCAGCTCGGGACAGGGGAGGGTCACTAACTATGGCTACACCTTC.

This chain connects TRBV2 to TRBJ1-1; tentatively, D is TRBD1 (5 bases). The ends were cut back, 6 bases at V and 1 base at J, with 9 bases in the middle. This CDR3 is 13 amino acids long. Germline V lookup: CDR1 SNHLY, CDR2 FYNNEI. In DNA form, the CDR3 reads TGTGCCAGCAGCAGACAGAAGAACACTGAAGCTTTCTTT. Translated: CASSRQKNTEAFF.

This clone was recorded only once. The J gene is TRBJ1-2, the V gene TRBV7-9; the match to TRBD1 covers 9 bases. The V segment lost 5 bases and the J segment 5 bases; nucleotides outside the gene matches: 3. The CDR3 is 13 residues long. Per the germline V gene, CDR1 is SEHNR and CDR2 is FQNEAQ (reference sequence). The CDR3 loop is CASSPGTGYGYTF. CDR3 bases: TGTGCCAGCAGCCCCGGGACAGGGTATGGCTACACCTTC.

The chain recombines TRBV19 with TRBJ1-6; D gene uncertain. This CDR3 spans 13 amino acids. Germline CDR1 and CDR2: LNHDA and SQIVND (reference sequence). Trimming pared 2 bases from V and 8 bases from J, leaving 7 bases between. The CDR3 DNA sequence: TGTGCCAGTAGTATAATGGCAGATTCACCCCTCCACTTT. Translated: CASSIMADSPLHF.

The chain has TRBV19 and TRBJ1-5; maybe TRBD1 (6 bases). The germline V gene has CDR1 LNHDA and CDR2 SQIVND (reference sequence). With 0 bases removed from V and 2 bases from J, the gap between germline ends came to 14 bases. The CDR3 runs to 17 residues. The CDR3 region is CASSIDIPAGGNQPQHF. In nucleotides, the CDR3 is TGTGCCAGTAGTATAGATATCCCGGCAGGGGGCAATCAGCCCCAGCATTTT.

This CDR3 reads CASSTRLAGSYNEQFF. The CDR3 nucleotides are TGTGCCAGTAGTACCCGACTAGCGGGCTCCTACAATGAGCAGTTCTTC. The chain is built from TRBV19 and TRBJ2-1; 10 positions match TRBD2. Per germline, CDR1 LNHDA and CDR2 SQIVND (reference sequence). V trimming: 4 bases; J trimming: 0 bases; junction bases outside the gene matches: 3. This CDR3 is built from 16 residues.

The gene calls are TRBV6-1 and TRBJ2-3, with D uncertain. The CDR3 is made up of 12 amino acids. The V end was cut by 2 bases, the J end by 5 bases, with 5 bases between. CDR1 is MNHNS, CDR2 SASEGT, per germline. The CDR3 spells CASSEYGDTQYF. DNA for the CDR3: TGTGCCAGCAGTGAATACGGAGATACGCAGTATTTT.

The chain employs TRBV29-1 and TRBJ2-3, with 11 bases lining up with TRBD1. Per germline, CDR1 SQVTM and CDR2 ANQGSEA. The junction had 5 bases not matched to a gene; V was cut back by 7 bases and J by 2 bases. CDR3 size: 14 residues. CDR3 amino acids: CSARDRGYTDTQYF. The CDR3 nucleotides are TGCAGCGCACGGGACAGGGGGTACACAGATACGCAGTATTTT.

The chain links TRBV30 to TRBJ2-7, with 9 bases fitting TRBD1. This CDR3 contains 13 residues. CDR1 is GTSNPN and CDR2 is SVGIG in the germline V gene (reference sequence). Germline trimming cut 7 bases from V and 2 bases from J; bases unmatched to any gene: 6. The CDR3 region is CASGTGSPYEQYF. As DNA, the CDR3 is TGTGCCTCCGGGACAGGGTCTCCCTACGAGCAGTACTTC.